This record covers a single T cell receptor (beta chain). Its antigen is currently unknown. The PCR had 60 Vbeta and 13 Jbeta primers. The repertoire was sequenced with immunoSEQ multiplex PCR; TCRdb's copy has only in-frame clones and lacks some. The sample carries approximately 150,000 clones, 77% recorded once. This CDR3 comprises 14 residues. Germline V gene lookup returns CDR1 MNHEY and CDR2 SVGAGI. V lost 3 bases, J lost 8 bases, and 9 bases stayed unmatched. This entry comes from a study of cytomegalovirus exposure and HLA in healthy donors. Notes on the study in general: Per a prior analysis, the majority of TCR beta V segments were productive roughly 90% or roughly 30% of the time. The authors confirmed in vitro that a few CMV-associated chains were specific for CMV antigens.

The rearrangement uses TRBV6-5 and TRBJ1-2, with 7 bases that match TRBD1. This sequence originates from a woman in her twenties or thirties in good health and CMV-seronegative. Sequenced sample: PBMCs. The CDR3 is CASSYTSGGQGYTF. DNA for the CDR3: TGTGCCAGCAGTTATACTTCCGGGGGACAGGGCTACACCTTC.